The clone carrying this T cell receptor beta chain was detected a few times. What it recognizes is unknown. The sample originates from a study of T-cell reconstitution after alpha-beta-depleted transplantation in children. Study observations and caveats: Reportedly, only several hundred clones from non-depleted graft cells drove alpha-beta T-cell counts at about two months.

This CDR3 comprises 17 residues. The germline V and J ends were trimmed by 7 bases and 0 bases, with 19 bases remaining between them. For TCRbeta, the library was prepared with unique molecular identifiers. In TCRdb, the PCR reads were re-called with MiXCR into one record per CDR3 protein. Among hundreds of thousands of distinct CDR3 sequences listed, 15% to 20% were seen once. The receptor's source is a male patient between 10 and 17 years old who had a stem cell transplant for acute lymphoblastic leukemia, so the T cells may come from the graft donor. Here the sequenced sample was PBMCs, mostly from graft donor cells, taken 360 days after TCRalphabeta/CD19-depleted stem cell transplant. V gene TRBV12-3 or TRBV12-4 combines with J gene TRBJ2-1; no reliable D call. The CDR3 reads CASTLKIRASSYNEQFF. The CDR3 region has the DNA TGTGCCAGCACCCTCAAGATTAGGGCGAGCTCCTACAATGAGCAGTTCTTC.